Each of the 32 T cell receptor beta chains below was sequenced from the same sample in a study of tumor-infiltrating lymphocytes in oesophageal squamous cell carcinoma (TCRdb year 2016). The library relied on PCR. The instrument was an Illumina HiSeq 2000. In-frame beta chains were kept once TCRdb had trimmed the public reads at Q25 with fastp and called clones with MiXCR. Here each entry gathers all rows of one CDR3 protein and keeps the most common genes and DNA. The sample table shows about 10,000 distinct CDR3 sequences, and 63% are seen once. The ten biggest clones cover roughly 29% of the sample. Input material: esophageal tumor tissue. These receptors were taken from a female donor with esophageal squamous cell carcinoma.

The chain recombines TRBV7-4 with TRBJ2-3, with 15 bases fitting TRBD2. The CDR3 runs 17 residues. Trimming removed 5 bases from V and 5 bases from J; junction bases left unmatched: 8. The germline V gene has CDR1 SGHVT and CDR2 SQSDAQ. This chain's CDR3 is CASSRTSGGAFIDTQYF. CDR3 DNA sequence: TGTGCCAGCAGCCGGACTAGCGGGGGGGCTTTTATAGATACGCAGTATTTT.

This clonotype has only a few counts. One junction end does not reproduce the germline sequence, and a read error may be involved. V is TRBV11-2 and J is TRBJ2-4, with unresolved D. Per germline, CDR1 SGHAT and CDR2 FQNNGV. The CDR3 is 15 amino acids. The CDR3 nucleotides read TGTGCCAGCAGCTTAGAATGGGGTCCGCTATACGAGCAGTACTTT. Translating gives CASSLEWGPLYEQYF. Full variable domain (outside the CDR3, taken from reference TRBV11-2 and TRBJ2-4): EAGVAQSPRYKIIEKRQSVAFWCNPISGHATLYWYQQILGQGPKLLIQFQNNGVVDDSQLPKDRFSAERLKGVDSTLKIQPAKLEDSAVYLCASSLEWGPLYEQYFGAGTRLSVL.

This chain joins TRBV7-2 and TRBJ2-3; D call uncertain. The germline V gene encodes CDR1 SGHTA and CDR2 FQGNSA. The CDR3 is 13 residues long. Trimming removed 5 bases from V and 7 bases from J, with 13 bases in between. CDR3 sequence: CASSPNERNTQYF. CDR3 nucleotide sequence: TGTGCCAGCAGCCCCAATGAGCGAAATACGCAGTATTTT.

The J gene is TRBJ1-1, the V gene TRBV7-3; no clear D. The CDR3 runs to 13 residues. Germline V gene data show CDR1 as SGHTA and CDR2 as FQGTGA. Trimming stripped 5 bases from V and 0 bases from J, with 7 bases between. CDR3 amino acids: CASSSQMNTEAFF. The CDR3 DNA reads TGTGCCAGCAGCAGTCAGATGAACACTGAAGCTTTCTTT.

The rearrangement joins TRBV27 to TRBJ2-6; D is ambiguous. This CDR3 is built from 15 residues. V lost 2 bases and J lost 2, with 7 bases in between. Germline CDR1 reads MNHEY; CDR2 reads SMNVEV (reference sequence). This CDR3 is CASSLGRAGANVLTF. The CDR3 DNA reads TGTGCCAGCAGTTTAGGTAGAGCTGGGGCCAACGTCCTGACTTTC. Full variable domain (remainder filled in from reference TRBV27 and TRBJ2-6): EAQVTQNPRYLITVTGKKLTVTCSQNMNHEYMSWYRQDPGLGLRQIYYSMNVEVTDKGDVPEGYKVSRKEKRNFPLILESPSPNQTSLYFCASSLGRAGANVLTFGAGSRLTVL.

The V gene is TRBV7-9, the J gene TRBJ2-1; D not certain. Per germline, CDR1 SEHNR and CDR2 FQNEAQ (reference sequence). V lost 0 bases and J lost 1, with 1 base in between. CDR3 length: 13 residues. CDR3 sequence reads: CASSLASYNEQFF. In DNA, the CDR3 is TGTGCCAGCAGCTTAGCATCCTACAATGAGCAGTTCTTC. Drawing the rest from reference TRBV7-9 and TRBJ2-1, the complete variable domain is DTGVSQNPRHKITKRGQNVTFRCDPISEHNRLYWYRQTLGQGPEFLTYFQNEAQLEKSRLLSDRFSAERPKGSFSTLEIQRTEQGDSAMYLCASSLASYNEQFFGPGTRLTVL.

CDR3 protein: CASRDGSKPLGETQYF. The CDR3 DNA follows: TGTGCCAGCAGAGACGGGAGCAAACCGCTGGGGGAGACCCAGTACTTC. This chain connects TRBV7-9 to TRBJ2-1, with a tentative D call TRBD2 (6 bases). Matching the DNA end better, TRBJ2-5 makes the J call doubtful. There are 16 residues in the CDR3. The germline V gene has CDR1 SEHNR and CDR2 FQNEAQ (reference sequence).

CDR3 sequence reads: CASSPGTSSYNEQYF. The CDR3 DNA sequence: TGTGCCAGCAGCCCTGGGACTAGCTCCTACAATGAGCAGTACTTC. The rearrangement uses TRBV7-2 and TRBJ2-5; TRBD2 matches at 9 bases. Germline trimming cut 5 bases from V and 11 bases from J; bases unmatched to any gene: 15. Germline CDR1 is SGHTA and CDR2 is FQGNSA. The CDR3 has 15 residues.

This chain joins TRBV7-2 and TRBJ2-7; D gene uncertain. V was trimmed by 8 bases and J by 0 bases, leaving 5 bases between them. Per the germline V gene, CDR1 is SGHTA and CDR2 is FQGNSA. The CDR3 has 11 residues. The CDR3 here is CASQDSYEQYF. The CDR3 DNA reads TGTGCCAGCCAGGACTCCTACGAGCAGTACTTC. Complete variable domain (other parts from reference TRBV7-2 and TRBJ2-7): GAGVSQSPSNKVTEKGKDVELRCDPISGHTALYWYRQSLGQGLEFLIYFQGNSAPDKSGLPSDRFSAERTGGSVSTLTIQRTQQEDSAVYLCASQDSYEQYFGPGTRLTVT.

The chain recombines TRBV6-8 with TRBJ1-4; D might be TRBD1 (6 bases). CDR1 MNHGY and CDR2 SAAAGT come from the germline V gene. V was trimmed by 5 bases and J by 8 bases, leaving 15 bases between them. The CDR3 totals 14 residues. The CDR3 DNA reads TGTGCCAGCAGTGACGGAGGGGGATCCGAAAAACTGTTTTTT. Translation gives CASSDGGGSEKLFF.

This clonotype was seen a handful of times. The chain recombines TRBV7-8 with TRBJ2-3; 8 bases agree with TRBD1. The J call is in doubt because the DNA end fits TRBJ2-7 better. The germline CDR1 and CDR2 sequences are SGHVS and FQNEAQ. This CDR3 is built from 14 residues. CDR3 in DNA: TGTGCCAGCAGCTTCGGACAGGGCTTATACGAGCAGTACTTC. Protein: CASSFGQGLYEQYF.

DNA for the CDR3: TGTGCCAGCAGCTCCTATGAATACCCCGGGACGGCCACGACTAAATTCTATGGCTACACCTTC. Protein sequence: CASSSYEYPGTATTKFYGYTF. The V gene is TRBV7-8, the J gene TRBJ1-2; the D gene is possibly TRBD1 (5 bases). The V end lost 4 bases, the J end lost 4 bases, and 34 bases lay between the germline ends. Germline values: CDR1 SGHVS, CDR2 FQNEAQ. This CDR3 has 21 residues.

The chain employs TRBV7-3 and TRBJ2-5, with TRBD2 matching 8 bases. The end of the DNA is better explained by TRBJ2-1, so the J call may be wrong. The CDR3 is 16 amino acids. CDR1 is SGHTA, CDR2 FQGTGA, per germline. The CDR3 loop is CASSLYGAGVDNEQFF. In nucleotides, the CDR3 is TGTGCCAGCAGCTTATACGGAGCGGGAGTGGACAATGAGCAGTTCTTC.

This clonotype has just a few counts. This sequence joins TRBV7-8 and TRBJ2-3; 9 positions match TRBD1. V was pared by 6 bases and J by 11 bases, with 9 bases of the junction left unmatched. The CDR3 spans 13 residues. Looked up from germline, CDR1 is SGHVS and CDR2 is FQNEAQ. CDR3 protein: CASRRDRDYEQYF. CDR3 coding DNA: TGTGCCAGCAGAAGGGACAGGGACTACGAGCAGTATTTT.

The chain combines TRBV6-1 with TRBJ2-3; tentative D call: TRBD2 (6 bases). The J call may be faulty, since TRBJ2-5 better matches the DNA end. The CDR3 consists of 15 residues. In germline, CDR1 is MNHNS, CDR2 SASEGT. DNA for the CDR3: TGTGCCAGCTGCGACGGGTTGTTCGGAGGGGAGACCCAGTACTTC. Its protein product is CASCDGLFGGETQYF.

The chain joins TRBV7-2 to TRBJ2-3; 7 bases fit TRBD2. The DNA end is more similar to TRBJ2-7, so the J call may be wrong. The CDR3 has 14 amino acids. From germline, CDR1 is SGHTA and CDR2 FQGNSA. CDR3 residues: CASSYRGGPYEQYF. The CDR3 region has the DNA TGTGCCAGCAGCTACCGGGGAGGGCCGTATGAGCAGTACTTC.

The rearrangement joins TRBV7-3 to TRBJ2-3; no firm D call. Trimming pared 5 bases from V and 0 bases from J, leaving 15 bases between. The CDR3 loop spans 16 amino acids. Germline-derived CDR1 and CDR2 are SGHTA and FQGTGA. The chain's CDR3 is CASSLLGLTSTDTQYF. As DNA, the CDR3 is TGTGCCAGCAGCCTCCTTGGGTTAACTAGCACAGATACGCAGTATTTT.

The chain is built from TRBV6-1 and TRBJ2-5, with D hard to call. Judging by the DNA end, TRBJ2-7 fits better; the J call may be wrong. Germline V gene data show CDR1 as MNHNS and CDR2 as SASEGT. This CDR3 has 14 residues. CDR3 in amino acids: CASSALGYADEQYF. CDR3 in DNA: TGTGCCAGCTCGGCGCTGGGCTACGCCGACGAGCAGTACTTC.

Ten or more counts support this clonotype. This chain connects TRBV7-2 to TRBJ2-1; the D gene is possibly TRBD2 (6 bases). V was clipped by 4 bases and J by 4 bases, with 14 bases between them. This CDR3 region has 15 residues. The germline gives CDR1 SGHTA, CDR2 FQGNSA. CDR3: CASSSGSGGYNEQFF. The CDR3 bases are TGTGCCAGCAGCTCCGGGAGCGGTGGATACAATGAGCAGTTCTTC.

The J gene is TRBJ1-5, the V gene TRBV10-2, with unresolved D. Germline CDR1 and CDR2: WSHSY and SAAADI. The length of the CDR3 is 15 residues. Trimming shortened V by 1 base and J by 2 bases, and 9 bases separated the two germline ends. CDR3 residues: CASSEWGTGNQPQHF. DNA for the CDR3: TGCGCCAGCAGTGAGTGGGGTACGGGCAATCAGCCCCAGCATTTT.

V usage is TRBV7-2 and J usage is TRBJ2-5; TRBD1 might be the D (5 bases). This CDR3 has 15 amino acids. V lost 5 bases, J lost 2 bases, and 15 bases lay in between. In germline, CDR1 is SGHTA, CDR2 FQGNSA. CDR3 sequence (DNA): TGTGCCAGCAGCCCGCGCCTAGGGGATCAAGAGACCCAGTACTTC. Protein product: CASSPRLGDQETQYF.

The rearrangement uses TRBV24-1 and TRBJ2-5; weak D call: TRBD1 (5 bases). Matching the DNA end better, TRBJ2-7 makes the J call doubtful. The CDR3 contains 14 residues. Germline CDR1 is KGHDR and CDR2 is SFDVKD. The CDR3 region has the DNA TGTGCCACCAGTGAGTCCGCAGGGAATGACGAGCAGTACTTC. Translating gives CATSESAGNDEQYF.

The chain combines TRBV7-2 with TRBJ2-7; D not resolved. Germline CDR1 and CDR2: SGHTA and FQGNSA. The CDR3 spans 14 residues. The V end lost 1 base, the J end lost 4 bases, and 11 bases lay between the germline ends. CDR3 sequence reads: CASSLEGRRYEQYF. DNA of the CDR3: TGTGCCAGCAGCTTAGAGGGTAGGAGATACGAGCAGTACTTC.

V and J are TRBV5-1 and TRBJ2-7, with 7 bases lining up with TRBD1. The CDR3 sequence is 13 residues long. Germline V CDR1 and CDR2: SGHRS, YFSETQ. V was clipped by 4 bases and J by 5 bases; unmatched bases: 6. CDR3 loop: CASSLTGSDEQYF. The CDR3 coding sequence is TGCGCCAGCAGCCTGACAGGGTCCGACGAGCAGTACTTC.

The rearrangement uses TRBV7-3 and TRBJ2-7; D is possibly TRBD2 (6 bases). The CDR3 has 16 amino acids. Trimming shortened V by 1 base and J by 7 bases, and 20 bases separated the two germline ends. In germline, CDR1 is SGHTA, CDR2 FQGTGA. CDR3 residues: CASSLIGLAHYNEQYF. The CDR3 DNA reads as TGTGCCAGCAGCTTAATTGGCCTAGCGCACTACAATGAGCAGTACTTC.

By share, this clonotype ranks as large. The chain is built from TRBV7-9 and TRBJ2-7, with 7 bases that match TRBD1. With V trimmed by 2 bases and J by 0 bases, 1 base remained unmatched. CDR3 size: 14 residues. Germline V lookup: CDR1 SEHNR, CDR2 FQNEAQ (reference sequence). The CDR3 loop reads CASSLQGVSYEQYF. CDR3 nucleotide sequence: TGTGCCAGCAGCTTACAGGGGGTCTCCTACGAGCAGTACTTC.

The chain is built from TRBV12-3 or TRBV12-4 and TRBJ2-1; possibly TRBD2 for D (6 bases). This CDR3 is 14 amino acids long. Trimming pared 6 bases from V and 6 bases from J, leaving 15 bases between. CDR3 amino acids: CASSPGSGGNEQFF. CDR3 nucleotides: TGTGCCAGCAGCCCGGGGTCCGGGGGCAATGAGCAGTTCTTC.

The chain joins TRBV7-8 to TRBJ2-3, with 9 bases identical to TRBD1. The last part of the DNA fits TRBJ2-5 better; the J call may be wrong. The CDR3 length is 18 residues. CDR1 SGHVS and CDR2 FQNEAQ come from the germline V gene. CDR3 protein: CASSRTGGGPEVGETQYF. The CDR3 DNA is TGTGCCAGCAGCCGAACAGGGGGCGGACCAGAAGTAGGAGAGACCCAGTACTTC.

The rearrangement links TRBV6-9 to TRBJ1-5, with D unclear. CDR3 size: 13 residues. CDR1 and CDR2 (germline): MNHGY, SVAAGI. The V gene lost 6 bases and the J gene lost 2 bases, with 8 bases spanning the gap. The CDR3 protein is CASRPSGNQPQHF. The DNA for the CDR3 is TGTGCCAGCAGACCCTCAGGCAATCAGCCCCAGCATTTT.

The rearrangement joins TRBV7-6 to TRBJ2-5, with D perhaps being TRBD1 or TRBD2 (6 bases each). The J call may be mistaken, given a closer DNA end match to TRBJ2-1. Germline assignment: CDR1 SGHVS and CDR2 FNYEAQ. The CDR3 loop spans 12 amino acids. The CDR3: CASSRGVDEQFF. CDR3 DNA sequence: TGTGCCAGCAGCAGGGGGGTCGATGAGCAGTTCTTC.

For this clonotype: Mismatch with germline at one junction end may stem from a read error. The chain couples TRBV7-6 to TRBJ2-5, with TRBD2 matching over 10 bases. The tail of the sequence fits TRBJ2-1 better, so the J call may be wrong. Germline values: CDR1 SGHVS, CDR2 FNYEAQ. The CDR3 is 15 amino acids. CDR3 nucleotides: TGTGCTAGCAGCTTATTAGCGGGGGGCCTAAATGAGCAGTTCTTC. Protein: CASSLLAGGLNEQFF.

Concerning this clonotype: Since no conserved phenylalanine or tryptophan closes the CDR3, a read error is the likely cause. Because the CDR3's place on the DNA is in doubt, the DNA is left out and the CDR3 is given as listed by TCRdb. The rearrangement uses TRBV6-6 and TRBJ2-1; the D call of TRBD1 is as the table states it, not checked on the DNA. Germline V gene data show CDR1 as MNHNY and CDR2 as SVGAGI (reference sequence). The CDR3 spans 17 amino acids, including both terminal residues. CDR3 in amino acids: CASSLLSGTHYEQYFGS.